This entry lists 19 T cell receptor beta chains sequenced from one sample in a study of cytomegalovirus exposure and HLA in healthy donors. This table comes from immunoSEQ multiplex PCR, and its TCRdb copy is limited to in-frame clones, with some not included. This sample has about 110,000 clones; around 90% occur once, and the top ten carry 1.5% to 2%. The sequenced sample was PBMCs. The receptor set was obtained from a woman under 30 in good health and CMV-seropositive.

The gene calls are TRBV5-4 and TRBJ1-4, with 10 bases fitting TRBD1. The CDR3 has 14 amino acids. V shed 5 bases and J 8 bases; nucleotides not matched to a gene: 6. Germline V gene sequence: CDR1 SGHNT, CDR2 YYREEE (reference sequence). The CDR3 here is CASSIDRGREKLFF. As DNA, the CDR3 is TGTGCCAGCAGTATTGACAGGGGGCGAGAAAAACTGTTTTTT.

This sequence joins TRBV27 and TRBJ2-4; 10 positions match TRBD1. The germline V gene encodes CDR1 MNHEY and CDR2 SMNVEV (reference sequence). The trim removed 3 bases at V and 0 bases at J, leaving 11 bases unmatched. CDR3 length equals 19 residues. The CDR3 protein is CASSLSGTGAAIAKNIQYF. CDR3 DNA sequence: TGTGCCAGCAGTTTGTCCGGGACAGGGGCTGCAATAGCCAAAAACATTCAGTACTTC.

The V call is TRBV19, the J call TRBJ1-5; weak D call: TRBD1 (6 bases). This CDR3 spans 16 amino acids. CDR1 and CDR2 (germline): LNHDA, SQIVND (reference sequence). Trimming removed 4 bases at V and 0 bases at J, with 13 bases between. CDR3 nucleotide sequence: TGTGCCAGTAGTACGCGGACAGCATATAGCAATCAGCCCCAGCATTTT. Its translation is CASSTRTAYSNQPQHF. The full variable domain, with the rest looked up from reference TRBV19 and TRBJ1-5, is DGGITQSPKYLFRKEGQNVTLSCEQNLNHDAMYWYRQDPGQGLRLIYYSQIVNDFQKGDIAEGYSVSREKKESFPLTVTSAQKNPTAFYLCASSTRTAYSNQPQHFGDGTRLSIL.

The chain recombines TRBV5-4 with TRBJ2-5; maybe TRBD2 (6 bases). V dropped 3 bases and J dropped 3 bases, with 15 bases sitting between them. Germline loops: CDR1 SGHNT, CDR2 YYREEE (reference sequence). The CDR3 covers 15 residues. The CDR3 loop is CASSSPRDFKETQYF. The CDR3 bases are TGTGCCAGCAGCTCACCACGGGACTTCAAAGAGACCCAGTACTTC.

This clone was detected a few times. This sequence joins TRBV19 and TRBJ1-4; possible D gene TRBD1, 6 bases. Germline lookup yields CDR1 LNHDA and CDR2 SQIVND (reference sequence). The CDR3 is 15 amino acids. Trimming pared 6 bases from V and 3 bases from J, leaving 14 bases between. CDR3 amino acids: CASSGTPKPNEKLFF. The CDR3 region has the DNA TGTGCCAGTAGCGGGACACCGAAACCTAATGAAAAACTGTTTTTT.

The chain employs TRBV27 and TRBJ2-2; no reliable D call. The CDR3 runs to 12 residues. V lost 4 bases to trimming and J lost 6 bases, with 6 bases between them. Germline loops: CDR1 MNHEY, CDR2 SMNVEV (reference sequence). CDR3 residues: CASSWSPGELFF. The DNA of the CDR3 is TGTGCCAGCAGTTGGAGTCCCGGGGAGCTGTTTTTT.

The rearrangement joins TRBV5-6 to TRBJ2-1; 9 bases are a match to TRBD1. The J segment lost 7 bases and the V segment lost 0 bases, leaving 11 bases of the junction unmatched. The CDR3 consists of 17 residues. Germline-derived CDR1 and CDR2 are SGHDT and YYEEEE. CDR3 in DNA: TGTGCCAGCAGCTTGGGGGTTCGGGACAGGGACACAAATGAGCAGTTCTTC. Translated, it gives CASSLGVRDRDTNEQFF. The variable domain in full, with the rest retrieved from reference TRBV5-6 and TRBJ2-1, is DAGVTQSPTHLIKTRGQQVTLRCSPKSGHDTVSWYQQALGQGPQFIFQYYEEEERQRGNFPDRFSGHQFPNYSSELNVNALLLGDSALYLCASSLGVRDRDTNEQFFGPGTRLTVL.

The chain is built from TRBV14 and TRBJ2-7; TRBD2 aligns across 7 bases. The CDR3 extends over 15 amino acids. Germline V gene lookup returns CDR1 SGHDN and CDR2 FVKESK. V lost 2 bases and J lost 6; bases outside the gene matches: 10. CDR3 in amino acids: CASSQRRTSYSEQYF. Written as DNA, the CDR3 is TGTGCCAGCAGCCAAAGGAGGACTAGTTATTCCGAGCAGTACTTC.

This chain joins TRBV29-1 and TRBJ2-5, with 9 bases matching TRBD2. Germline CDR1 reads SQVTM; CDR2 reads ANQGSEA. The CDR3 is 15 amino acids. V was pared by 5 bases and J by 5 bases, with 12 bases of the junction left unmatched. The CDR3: CSVTSSGAHSETQYF. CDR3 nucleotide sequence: TGCAGCGTTACTTCTAGCGGGGCCCACAGTGAGACCCAGTACTTC.

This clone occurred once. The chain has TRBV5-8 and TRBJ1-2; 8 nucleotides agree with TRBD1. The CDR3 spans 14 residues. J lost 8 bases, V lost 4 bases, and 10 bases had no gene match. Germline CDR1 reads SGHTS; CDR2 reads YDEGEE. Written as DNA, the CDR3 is TGTGCCAGCAGCCCTGGGACAGGCCGTCAAGGCTACACCTTC. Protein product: CASSPGTGRQGYTF.

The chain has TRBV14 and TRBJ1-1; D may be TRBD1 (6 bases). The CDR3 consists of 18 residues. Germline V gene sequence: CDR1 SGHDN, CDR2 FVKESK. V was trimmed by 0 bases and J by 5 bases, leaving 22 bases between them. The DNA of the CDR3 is TGTGCCAGCAGCCAAGATCGCAAAGGAGGCAGGGGAGGGACTGAAGCTTTCTTT. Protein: CASSQDRKGGRGGTEAFF.

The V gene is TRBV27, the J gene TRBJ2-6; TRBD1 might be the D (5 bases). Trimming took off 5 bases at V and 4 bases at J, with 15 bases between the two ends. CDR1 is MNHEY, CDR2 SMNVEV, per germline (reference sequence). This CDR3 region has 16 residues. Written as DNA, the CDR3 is TGTGCCAGCAGTCTTATGAGCAGGGTCGGGGCCAACGTCCTGACTTTC. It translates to CASSLMSRVGANVLTF.

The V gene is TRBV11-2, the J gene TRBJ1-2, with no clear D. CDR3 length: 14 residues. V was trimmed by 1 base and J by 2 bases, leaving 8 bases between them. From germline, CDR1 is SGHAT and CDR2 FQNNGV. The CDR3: CASSLASPNYGYTF. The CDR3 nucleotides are TGTGCCAGCAGCTTAGCCTCCCCCAACTATGGCTACACCTTC.

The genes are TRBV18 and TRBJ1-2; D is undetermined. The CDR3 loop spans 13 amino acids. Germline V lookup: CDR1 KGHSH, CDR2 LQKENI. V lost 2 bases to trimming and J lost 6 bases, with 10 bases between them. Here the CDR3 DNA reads TGTGCCAGCTCACCAGACGGGAGAAATGGCTACACCTTC. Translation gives CASSPDGRNGYTF.

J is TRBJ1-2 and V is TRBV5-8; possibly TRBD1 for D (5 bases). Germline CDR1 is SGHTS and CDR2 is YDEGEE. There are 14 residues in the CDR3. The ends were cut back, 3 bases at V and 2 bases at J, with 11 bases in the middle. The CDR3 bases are TGTGCCAGCAGCTGGGCCGGGGGAAACTATGGCTACACCTTC. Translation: CASSWAGGNYGYTF.

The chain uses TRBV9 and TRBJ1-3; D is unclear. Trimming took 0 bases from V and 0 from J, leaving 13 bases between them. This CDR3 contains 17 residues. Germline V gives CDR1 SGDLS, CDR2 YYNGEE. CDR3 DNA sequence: TGTGCCAGCAGCGTAGACGTCAGCGGAACCTCTGGAAACACCATATATTTT. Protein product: CASSVDVSGTSGNTIYF.

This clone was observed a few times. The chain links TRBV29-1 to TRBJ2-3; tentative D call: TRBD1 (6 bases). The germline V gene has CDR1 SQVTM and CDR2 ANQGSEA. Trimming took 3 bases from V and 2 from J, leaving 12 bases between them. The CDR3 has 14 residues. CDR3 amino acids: CSVDPQGSTDTQYF. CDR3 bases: TGCAGCGTTGACCCACAGGGCTCCACAGATACGCAGTATTTT.

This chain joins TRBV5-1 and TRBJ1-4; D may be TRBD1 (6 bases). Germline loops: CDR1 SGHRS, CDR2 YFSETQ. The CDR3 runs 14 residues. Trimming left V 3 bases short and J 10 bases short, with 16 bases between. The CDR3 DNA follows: TGCGCCAGCAGCTCCACGGGGGGCTGGGGAAAACTGTTTTTT. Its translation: CASSSTGGWGKLFF.

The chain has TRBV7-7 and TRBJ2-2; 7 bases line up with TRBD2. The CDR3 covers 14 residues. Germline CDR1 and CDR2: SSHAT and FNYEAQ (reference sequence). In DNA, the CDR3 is TGTGCTAGCGGGCTAGCGGAGTATACCGGGGAGCTGTTTTTT. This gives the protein CASGLAEYTGELFF.